A single sample is the source of the 8 T cell receptor beta chains below, sequenced in a study of blood T cell repertoires in COVID-19 (dated by TCRdb to the early 2020s). The protocol used for the library was the immunoSEQ multiplex PCR assay. TCRdb mirrors the immuneACCESS table, restricted to in-frame sequences. Some clones are absent from its copies; in checked studies, under half trace to an unresolved V gene, and the reason for the others is unknown. Counted in this sample were approximately 120,000 clones; approximately 82% of them appeared once. Jointly, the top ten make up approximately 12% of the sample. The sequencing input was peripheral blood. The receptor set was obtained from a man aged 60 to 69 with acute or convalescent COVID-19.

J is TRBJ1-5 and V is TRBV19; D possibly corresponds to TRBD1 (5 bases). CDR3 length: 15 residues. V was trimmed by 11 bases and J by 5 bases, leaving 22 bases between them. Germline CDR1 reads LNHDA; CDR2 reads SQIVND (reference sequence). The CDR3 loop is CASEYIGGSDQPQHF. In DNA form, the CDR3 reads TGTGCCTCCGAATATATCGGGGGGTCGGATCAGCCCCAGCATTTT.

The chain carries TRBV6-5 and TRBJ1-3; tentative D call: TRBD1 (6 bases). Between the trimmed V and J ends, which lost 5 bases and 4 bases, there was a span of 15 bases. The CDR3 spans 15 residues. Germline V gene lookup returns CDR1 MNHEY and CDR2 SVGAGI. CDR3 region: CASSLGQWAGNTIYF. CDR3 coding DNA: TGTGCCAGCAGTCTAGGACAGTGGGCCGGAAACACCATATATTTT.

V usage is TRBV4-2 and J usage is TRBJ2-1; the match to TRBD2 covers 9 bases. Germline lookup yields CDR1 LGHNA and CDR2 YNFKEQ. The CDR3 contains 16 residues. J lost 2 bases, V lost 3 bases, and 5 bases had no gene match. The DNA of the CDR3 is TGTGCCAGCAGCCAGACTAGCGGATCCGCCTACAATGAGCAGTTCTTC. It translates to CASSQTSGSAYNEQFF.

In the case of this clone: This sample also contains other DNA sequences that code for the same CDR3. CDR3 nucleotides: TGTGCCAGCAGTTTGTCAGGGCGTGAGACCCAGTACTTC. This encodes CASSLSGRETQYF. V is TRBV12-3 or TRBV12-4 and J is TRBJ2-5, with D possibly TRBD1 on 5 matching bases. The CDR3 length is 13 residues. Trimming left V 3 bases short and J 5 bases short, with 10 bases between.

The genes are TRBV18 and TRBJ1-4, with 8 bases matching TRBD1. The V gene end was trimmed by 3 bases and the J gene end by 5 bases; junction bases not matched to a gene: 5. CDR1 is KGHSH and CDR2 is LQKENI in the germline V gene. The CDR3 covers 15 residues. The CDR3: CASSPDRAVNEKLFF. CDR3 nucleotide sequence: TGTGCCAGCTCACCGGACAGGGCGGTGAATGAAAAACTGTTTTTT.

The chain joins TRBV19 to TRBJ2-3; D possibly corresponds to TRBD2 (6 bases). The CDR3 spans 15 residues. Germline V gives CDR1 LNHDA, CDR2 SQIVND (reference sequence). V was pared by 5 bases and J by 1 base, with 13 bases between. CDR3 loop: CASSYGGGGTDTQYF. The CDR3 nucleotides are TGTGCCAGTAGTTATGGGGGAGGAGGCACAGATACGCAGTATTTT.

The rearrangement links TRBV19 to TRBJ2-7; D might be TRBD1 (5 bases). Deletions cut 5 bases from V and 3 bases from J, with 14 bases between. The germline V gene encodes CDR1 LNHDA and CDR2 SQIVND (reference sequence). The CDR3 is 14 residues long. The CDR3, as DNA: TGTGCCAGTAGTCCCCAGGGATGGGTCTACGAGCAGTACTTC. Amino acid sequence: CASSPQGWVYEQYF.

The V call is TRBV9, the J call TRBJ2-1; 9 positions agree with TRBD2. Germline lookup yields CDR1 SGDLS and CDR2 YYNGEE. The CDR3 is made up of 16 amino acids. V was clipped by 0 bases and J by 7 bases; unmatched bases: 8. CDR3 residues: CASSVAEGGRGNEQFF. CDR3 bases: TGTGCCAGCAGCGTAGCTGAGGGCGGGAGGGGGAATGAGCAGTTCTTC.